The 27 T cell receptor beta chains in this list originate from one sample, sequenced in a study of cytomegalovirus exposure and HLA in healthy donors. In the PCR, 60 Vbeta and 13 Jbeta primers were used. This table comes from immunoSEQ multiplex PCR, and its TCRdb copy is limited to in-frame clones, with some not included. The table shows about 190,000 clones, with 78% occurring only once. The sample consisted of PBMCs. These receptors were taken from a woman in her thirties in good health and CMV-seropositive.

The J gene is TRBJ1-1, the V gene TRBV19; TRBD1 is a possible D gene (5 bases). The CDR3 is made up of 11 amino acids. V was pared by 2 bases and J by 7 bases, with 5 bases between. Germline assignment: CDR1 LNHDA and CDR2 SQIVND (reference sequence). In DNA, the CDR3 is TGTGCCAGTAGTATACAGGGTGAAGCTTTCTTT. The encoded protein is CASSIQGEAFF.

The chain has TRBV25-1 and TRBJ1-2; D is undetermined. Trimming cost V 3 bases and J 8 bases, with 7 bases left between them. This CDR3 comprises 11 residues. Germline CDR1 and CDR2: MGHDK and SYGVNS. The CDR3 DNA reads TGTGCCAGCAGTGAGTCAGGAGGCTACACCTTC. Its translation is CASSESGGYTF.

The chain uses TRBV10-3 and TRBJ1-2, with TRBD1 as a possible D gene (5 bases). Germline V gene sequence: CDR1 ENHRY, CDR2 SYGVKD. The CDR3 runs 17 residues. V shed 0 bases and J shed 6 bases, with 20 bases lying between them. CDR3 sequence reads: CAISESLRGSADHGYTF. The CDR3 nucleotides are TGTGCCATCAGTGAGTCGTTAAGGGGAAGTGCAGATCATGGCTACACCTTC.

V and J are TRBV7-2 and TRBJ1-3; D gene uncertain. This CDR3 region has 16 residues. The germline V and J ends were trimmed by 3 bases and 4 bases, with 16 bases remaining between them. Germline lookup yields CDR1 SGHTA and CDR2 FQGNSA. CDR3 nucleotides: TGTGCCAGCAGCTTTGGAGGAAGAGGCAGGGGAAACACCATATATTTT. Its translation is CASSFGGRGRGNTIYF.

The V call is TRBV18, the J call TRBJ1-1, with 7 bases aligning to TRBD1. CDR1 and CDR2 from the germline V gene are KGHSH and LQKENI. With 3 bases clipped from V and 3 bases from J, the junction kept 4 bases outside the gene matches. This CDR3 spans 14 amino acids. The CDR3 is CASSPDRRDTEAFF. In nucleotides, the CDR3 is TGTGCCAGCTCACCGGACAGGCGGGACACTGAAGCTTTCTTT.

A single count supports this clone. The J gene is TRBJ2-1, the V gene TRBV2; 12 bases fit TRBD2. V shed 0 bases and J 8 bases; nucleotides not matched to a gene: 11. CDR3 length: 18 residues. From germline, CDR1 is SNHLY and CDR2 FYNNEI. In DNA form, the CDR3 reads TGTGCCAGCAGTGAAGCGCTTCGGGCTAGCGGGAGGGCCGATGAGCAGTTCTTC. It encodes CASSEALRASGRADEQFF.

V gene TRBV2 combines with J gene TRBJ2-7, with D perhaps matching TRBD2 (6 bases). Germline CDR1 and CDR2: SNHLY and FYNNEI. CDR3 length: 14 amino acids. Deletions cut 3 bases from V and 2 bases from J, with 11 bases between. As DNA, the CDR3 is TGTGCCAGCAGTGATGGGACTGGGACCTACGAGCAGTACTTC. Amino acids: CASSDGTGTYEQYF.

The chain is built from TRBV6-5 and TRBJ2-7; 11 bases align to TRBD1. This CDR3 comprises 12 residues. Per the germline V gene, CDR1 is MNHEY and CDR2 is SVGAGI. CDR3 nucleotide sequence: TGTGTAACCGGGACAGGGGGCTACGAGCAGTACTTC. Translated: CVTGTGGYEQYF.

J is TRBJ2-3 and V is TRBV7-9; D might be TRBD2 (6 bases). Germline-derived CDR1 and CDR2 are SEHNR and FQNEAQ (reference sequence). This CDR3 contains 14 residues. The V end was cut by 5 bases, the J end by 6 bases, with 15 bases between. In DNA, the CDR3 is TGTGCCAGCAGCGACAATGCGGAGGGCGATACGCAGTATTTT. Its translation: CASSDNAEGDTQYF.

V and J are TRBV28 and TRBJ2-5; 8 bases match TRBD2. The CDR3 sequence is 15 residues long. V gave up 6 bases and J gave up 4 bases; unmatched junction bases: 10. Germline CDR1 is MDHEN and CDR2 is SYDVKM. The CDR3 protein is CASSRLAGLSETQYF. As DNA, the CDR3 is TGTGCCAGCAGCCGCCTAGCGGGTTTGTCAGAGACCCAGTACTTC.

The chain has TRBV10-3 and TRBJ1-2; 8 bases map to TRBD1. Unmatched junction bases numbered 15, after V lost 8 bases and J lost 7 bases. Germline CDR1 and CDR2: ENHRY and SYGVKD. The CDR3 runs 15 residues. CDR3 protein: CAIGLGQGASGGYTF. The CDR3 DNA is TGTGCCATCGGCCTTGGACAGGGAGCGTCCGGTGGCTACACCTTC.

The chain joins TRBV18 to TRBJ1-5; TRBD1 agrees at 7 bases. CDR1 and CDR2 (germline): KGHSH, LQKENI. This CDR3 is 20 amino acids long. The ends lost 1 base at V and 0 bases at J; junction bases unmatched: 15. CDR3 protein: CASSPRRGDPGTDSNQPQHF. The CDR3 bases are TGTGCCAGCTCACCACGCAGAGGGGACCCCGGGACAGATAGCAATCAGCCCCAGCATTTT.

The rearrangement links TRBV14 to TRBJ1-1, with D unclear. This CDR3 spans 15 amino acids. Trimming removed 4 bases from V and 3 bases from J, with 15 bases in between. Per germline, CDR1 SGHDN and CDR2 FVKESK. CDR3 sequence: CASSPSGWRDTEAFF. CDR3 in DNA: TGTGCCAGCAGCCCTAGTGGATGGAGAGACACTGAAGCTTTCTTT.

This clone was recorded a few times. V is TRBV19 and J is TRBJ1-5; no clear D. This CDR3 is 13 amino acids long. Trimming removed 5 bases from V and 9 bases from J, with 14 bases in between. From germline, CDR1 is LNHDA and CDR2 SQIVND (reference sequence). CDR3 residues: CASSPLGSGPQHF. CDR3 nucleotides: TGTGCCAGTAGTCCTTTGGGGAGCGGGCCCCAGCATTTT.

V and J are TRBV4-2 and TRBJ1-2; TRBD1 is a possible D gene (5 bases). The CDR3 has 16 residues. Trimming left V 0 bases short and J 5 bases short, with 16 bases between. Germline V gives CDR1 LGHNA, CDR2 YNFKEQ. CDR3 residues: CASSQDASGGGYGYTF. The CDR3 bases are TGTGCCAGCAGCCAAGATGCATCGGGGGGTGGGTATGGCTACACCTTC.

The chain carries TRBV5-4 and TRBJ1-2; D gene ambiguous. Between the trimmed V and J ends, which lost 2 bases and 2 bases, there was a span of 13 bases. The CDR3 is 15 residues long. CDR1 and CDR2 (germline): SGHNT, YYREEE (reference sequence). The CDR3 spells CASSLRRNVNYGYTF. CDR3 nucleotide sequence: TGTGCCAGCAGCTTAAGGCGGAACGTAAACTATGGCTACACCTTC.

The chain combines TRBV7-9 with TRBJ2-1; 8 bases agree with TRBD1. CDR1 and CDR2 (germline): SEHNR, FQNEAQ (reference sequence). V shed 5 bases, J shed 4 bases, and the junction held 7 bases outside the gene matches. CDR3 length: 15 residues. In DNA form, the CDR3 reads TGTGCCAGCAGCCTGGGACAGGCCTTTTACAATGAGCAGTTCTTC. Its protein is CASSLGQAFYNEQFF.

This chain joins TRBV7-9 and TRBJ2-7; TRBD2 matches 8 bases. Germline CDR1 and CDR2: SEHNR and FQNEAQ (reference sequence). CDR3 length equals 19 residues. The V segment lost 4 bases and the J segment 0 bases; nucleotides outside the gene matches: 17. The chain's CDR3 is CASSSPVGFRSGSSYEQYF. The CDR3 DNA reads as TGTGCCAGCAGCTCACCAGTGGGGTTCCGAAGCGGGAGCTCCTACGAGCAGTACTTC. Variable domain in full (rest from reference TRBV7-9 and TRBJ2-7): DTGVSQNPRHKITKRGQNVTFRCDPISEHNRLYWYRQTLGQGPEFLTYFQNEAQLEKSRLLSDRFSAERPKGSFSTLEIQRTEQGDSAMYLCASSSPVGFRSGSSYEQYFGPGTRLTVT.

The chain joins TRBV2 to TRBJ1-2; 8 nucleotides align to TRBD1. The V and J ends lost 11 bases and 4 bases, in that order; junction bases with no gene match: 9. The germline CDR1 and CDR2 sequences are SNHLY and FYNNEI. There are 13 residues in the CDR3. The CDR3 DNA follows: TGTGCCGACTGGACAGGGCAAGGCTATGGCTACACCTTC. Its protein is CADWTGQGYGYTF.

The chain joins TRBV7-2 to TRBJ2-1; D may be TRBD1 (5 bases). The V gene lost 3 bases and the J gene lost 4 bases, with 16 bases spanning the gap. This CDR3 is 16 amino acids long. Germline assignment: CDR1 SGHTA and CDR2 FQGNSA. The CDR3 sequence is CASSLDKVRGYNEQFF. CDR3 bases: TGTGCCAGCAGCTTGGACAAGGTACGCGGATACAATGAGCAGTTCTTC.

This chain links TRBV2 with TRBJ2-3; 8 positions agree with TRBD1. J lost 0 bases, V lost 4 bases, and 9 bases had no gene match. Germline V gene data show CDR1 as SNHLY and CDR2 as FYNNEI. This CDR3 is 17 amino acids long. CDR3 amino acids: CASSGRTGTSSTDTQYF. Written as DNA, the CDR3 is TGTGCCAGCAGTGGACGGACAGGGACCTCTAGCACAGATACGCAGTATTTT.

V and J are TRBV11-2 and TRBJ2-7; D unclear. Per germline, CDR1 SGHAT and CDR2 FQNNGV. V shed 0 bases and J shed 6 bases, with 3 bases lying between them. CDR3 length equals 11 residues. CDR3 amino acids: CASSLDREQYF. In DNA form, the CDR3 reads TGTGCCAGCAGCTTAGATCGCGAGCAGTACTTC.

The V call is TRBV11-2, the J call TRBJ2-7, with 7 positions matching TRBD1. This CDR3 is built from 15 residues. J was trimmed by 6 bases and V by 5 bases; bases with no gene match: 13. Germline values: CDR1 SGHAT, CDR2 FQNNGV. In nucleotides, the CDR3 is TGTGCCAGCAGCACGTGGACAGGTTCAGGGGCCGAGCAGTACTTC. Amino acid sequence: CASSTWTGSGAEQYF.

V gene TRBV27 combines with J gene TRBJ2-1; the D is unclear. The germline V gene encodes CDR1 MNHEY and CDR2 SMNVEV (reference sequence). Trimming took 5 bases from V and 7 from J, leaving 12 bases between them. The CDR3 is 13 amino acids. The CDR3 DNA reads TGTGCCAGCAGTGCGTCAGGCAGGAATGAGCAGTTCTTC. Residues: CASSASGRNEQFF.

The chain combines TRBV10-3 with TRBJ2-7; perhaps TRBD1 as D (6 bases). The CDR3 is made up of 15 amino acids. The V gene lost 3 bases and the J gene lost 7 bases, with 19 bases spanning the gap. CDR1 ENHRY and CDR2 SYGVKD come from the germline V gene. The CDR3 bases are TGTGCCATCAGTGACTTCGCGCTGACAGGCGTAGAGCAGTACTTC. Its protein is CAISDFALTGVEQYF.

The chain recombines TRBV28 with TRBJ2-3; the D gene is possibly TRBD2 (5 bases). The germline V gene encodes CDR1 MDHEN and CDR2 SYDVKM. Between the trimmed V and J ends, which lost 4 bases and 6 bases, there was a span of 14 bases. CDR3 length equals 14 residues. The CDR3: CASSSQTTKDTQYF. CDR3 in DNA: TGTGCCAGCAGTTCGCAGACTACCAAGGATACGCAGTATTTT.

The chain is built from TRBV6-5 and TRBJ1-2, with a weak D call TRBD1 (6 bases). Trimming pared 5 bases from V and 3 bases from J, leaving 13 bases between. Per the germline V gene, CDR1 is MNHEY and CDR2 is SVGAGI. The CDR3 loop spans 14 amino acids. The CDR3 protein is CASSRRGGDYGYTF. The CDR3 bases are TGTGCCAGCAGTCGCCGTGGGGGCGACTATGGCTACACCTTC.